The 3 T cell receptor beta chains in this list originate from one sample, sequenced in a study of early T cells in non-severe SARS-CoV-2 infection. A single record per CDR3 protein comes from TCRdb applying MiXCR to the 5' RACE reads. The repertoire holds some 76,000 distinct CDR3 sequences, less than 20% seen once, with approximately 12% in the top ten. Sequencing was carried out using whole blood. The receptors were sampled from an adult who was a healthcare worker with PCR-confirmed SARS-CoV-2 infection or an uninfected control (not recorded which).

This chain joins TRBV2 and TRBJ2-3; 8 nucleotides match TRBD1. The J segment lost 3 bases and the V segment lost 5 bases, leaving 4 bases of the junction unmatched. Germline CDR1 reads SNHLY; CDR2 reads FYNNEI. The CDR3 length is 14 residues. The CDR3 region has the DNA TGTGCCAGCAGTCCCAGGGGGCGAACAGATACGCAGTATTTT. Translated: CASSPRGRTDTQYF.

V and J are TRBV20-1 and TRBJ2-5, with D possibly matching TRBD1 (6 bases). The CDR3 has 12 amino acids. V was trimmed by 2 bases and J by 4 bases, leaving 8 bases between them. Germline V gene lookup returns CDR1 DFQATT and CDR2 SNEGSKA (reference sequence). The CDR3 loop is CSARKGGETQYF. The DNA for the CDR3 is TGCAGTGCTAGAAAAGGGGGAGAGACCCAGTACTTC.

This clonotype was counted only a few times. This chain connects TRBV28 to TRBJ2-2; the match to TRBD2 covers 9 bases. CDR1 and CDR2 (germline): MDHEN, SYDVKM. The CDR3 runs to 18 residues. The trim removed 2 bases at V and 2 bases at J, leaving 9 bases unmatched. CDR3 DNA sequence: TGTGCCAGCAGTTTAAGGCGGGGGGGCCGTACAAACACCGGGGAGCTGTTTTTT. Its protein is CASSLRRGGRTNTGELFF. Filled out from reference TRBV28 and TRBJ2-2, the complete variable domain reads DVKVTQSSRYLVKRTGEKVFLECVQDMDHENMFWYRQDPGLGLRLIYFSYDVKMKEKGDIPEGYSVSREKKERFSLILESASTNQTSMYLCASSLRRGGRTNTGELFFGEGSRLTVL.